These 13 T cell receptor beta chains came from one sample sequenced in a study of blood T cell repertoires in COVID-19 (TCRdb year 2020). To prepare the library, the immunoSEQ multiplex PCR assay was applied. In TCRdb, the immuneACCESS table is reduced to in-frame sequences with V and J assigned. These tables do not hold every clone; where another copy was compared, an unresolved V gene accounts for under half, and the others remain unexplained. The sample has about 170,000 clones on record, roughly 84% of them singletons. The ten largest clones add up to about 1.2% of the sample. The specimen was peripheral blood. The receptor source for this set is a man between 60 and 70 years old who had recovered from COVID-19.

The genes are TRBV2 and TRBJ1-1, with D perhaps matching TRBD1 (5 bases). V shed 8 bases and J shed 4 bases, with 14 bases lying between them. Germline loops: CDR1 SNHLY, CDR2 FYNNEI. This CDR3 has 13 amino acids. The CDR3 region has the DNA TGTGCCAGCGTTAGCACGACAGCCACTGAAGCTTTCTTT. Its translation is CASVSTTATEAFF.

The chain uses TRBV5-6 and TRBJ2-7, with D possibly TRBD1 on 6 matching bases. Per the germline V gene, CDR1 is SGHDT and CDR2 is YYEEEE. The CDR3 loop spans 16 amino acids. V was trimmed by 1 base and J by 4 bases, leaving 18 bases between them. The CDR3 nucleotides read TGTGCCAGCAGCTTGACAGGGTCCCCCGAAAAGTACGAGCAGTACTTC. Translated: CASSLTGSPEKYEQYF.

The chain couples TRBV6-5 to TRBJ2-1; D is perhaps TRBD2 (5 bases). CDR1 and CDR2 (germline): MNHEY, SVGAGI. The germline V and J ends were trimmed by 5 bases and 9 bases, with 17 bases remaining between them. The CDR3 consists of 14 residues. The CDR3 is CASSRRGAGGEQFF. CDR3 coding DNA: TGTGCCAGCAGTCGCCGGGGTGCGGGCGGTGAGCAGTTCTTC.

The chain couples TRBV29-1 to TRBJ1-2, with 7 bases identical to TRBD1. V lost 4 bases, J lost 5 bases, and 10 bases stayed unmatched. Germline-derived CDR1 and CDR2 are SQVTM and ANQGSEA. The CDR3 extends over 14 amino acids. CDR3 sequence: CSVANPPGGYGYTF. The CDR3 bases are TGCAGCGTTGCCAACCCGCCAGGGGGGTATGGCTACACCTTC.

V is TRBV27 and J is TRBJ2-3; the match to TRBD1 covers 12 bases. V dropped 1 base and J dropped 0; count of bases not matched to a gene: 8. The V gene's germline CDR1 is MNHEY and CDR2 SMNVEV (reference sequence). The CDR3 spans 19 residues. The CDR3 spells CASSLWDRGLGWSTDTQYF. DNA for the CDR3: TGTGCCAGCAGTTTATGGGACAGGGGGCTTGGTTGGAGCACAGATACGCAGTATTTT.

The chain uses TRBV13 and TRBJ2-3, with 14 bases lining up with TRBD2. V shed 3 bases, J shed 6 bases, and the junction held 5 bases outside the gene matches. CDR3 length equals 16 residues. Germline loops: CDR1 PRHDT, CDR2 FYEKMQ (reference sequence). The CDR3 spells CASSLTSGGVGDTQYF. The CDR3 DNA reads as TGTGCCAGCAGCTTGACTAGCGGGGGGGTCGGCGATACGCAGTATTTT.

The chain joins TRBV7-3 to TRBJ2-3; 8 bases map to TRBD1. The V gene end was trimmed by 3 bases and the J gene end by 2 bases; junction bases not matched to a gene: 4. The CDR3 is made up of 15 amino acids. Germline V CDR1 and CDR2: SGHTA, FQGTGA. The CDR3 is CASSLRTGTTDTQYF. CDR3 in DNA: TGTGCCAGCAGCTTGAGGACAGGGACCACAGATACGCAGTATTTT.

The chain links TRBV11-2 to TRBJ2-2; TRBD2 matches at 9 bases. CDR3 length: 15 amino acids. From germline, CDR1 is SGHAT and CDR2 FQNNGV. V trimming: 8 bases; J trimming: 3 bases; junction bases outside the gene matches: 7. The CDR3 DNA reads as TGTGCCAGCCTTCCTAGCGGGGACCACACCGGGGAGCTGTTTTTT. Translated, it gives CASLPSGDHTGELFF.

The rearrangement links TRBV5-1 to TRBJ1-1; 7 positions match TRBD1. CDR3 size: 17 residues. V shed 0 bases and J 7 bases; nucleotides not matched to a gene: 15. Germline CDR1 SGHRS, CDR2 YFSETQ. CDR3: CASSLAVLTGDVGEAFF. CDR3 in DNA: TGCGCCAGCAGCTTGGCCGTTTTAACAGGGGATGTCGGTGAAGCTTTCTTT. The full variable domain, in which reference TRBV5-1 and TRBJ1-1 provide the parts outside the CDR3, is KAGVTQTPRYLIKTRGQQVTLSCSPISGHRSVSWYQQTPGQGLQFLFEYFSETQRNKGNFPGRFSGRQFSNSRSEMNVSTLELGDSALYLCASSLAVLTGDVGEAFFGQGTRLTVV.

DNA of the CDR3: TGTGCCAGTAGGGGGGGAACCACAGATACGCAGTATTTT. Translating it yields CASRGGTTDTQYF. The V and J genes are TRBV19 and TRBJ2-3, with D maybe TRBD2 (6 bases). Germline V gene sequence: CDR1 LNHDA, CDR2 SQIVND (reference sequence). The CDR3 has 13 residues. The V end was cut by 6 bases, the J end by 2 bases, with 9 bases between. Variable domain in full (rest from reference TRBV19 and TRBJ2-3): DGGITQSPKYLFRKEGQNVTLSCEQNLNHDAMYWYRQDPGQGLRLIYYSQIVNDFQKGDIAEGYSVSREKKESFPLTVTSAQKNPTAFYLCASRGGTTDTQYFGPGTRLTVL.

The J gene is TRBJ2-1, the V gene TRBV5-6; D uncertain. Trimming pared 2 bases from V and 8 bases from J, leaving 8 bases between. This CDR3 has 12 residues. Germline V gene data show CDR1 as SGHDT and CDR2 as YYEEEE. CDR3 coding DNA: TGTGCCAGCAGCTTTAACCGGGATGAGCAGTTCTTC. This translates into CASSFNRDEQFF.

The rearrangement joins TRBV18 to TRBJ2-5; possible D gene TRBD1, 6 bases. Germline V lookup: CDR1 KGHSH, CDR2 LQKENI. V was shortened by 4 bases and J by 6 bases, with 18 bases between the two germline ends. The CDR3 has 15 residues. CDR3 in amino acids: CASSQAQGFEKTQYF. The CDR3 DNA reads as TGTGCCAGCTCACAAGCACAGGGCTTCGAGAAGACCCAGTACTTC.

The chain combines TRBV4-2 with TRBJ1-1; D possibly corresponds to TRBD1 (5 bases). Germline lookup yields CDR1 LGHNA and CDR2 YNFKEQ. CDR3 length equals 13 residues. Trimming stripped 1 base from V and 3 bases from J, with 6 bases between. CDR3 sequence: CASSQAGDTEAFF. The CDR3 nucleotides read TGTGCCAGCAGCCAAGCGGGGGACACTGAAGCTTTCTTT.